This TCR beta chain was retrieved from a study of T cells in Graves' hyperthyroidism and ophthalmopathy. Across the study: Peripheral blood was secured at the point of initial diagnosis, before any treatment.

This clonotype was recorded at least ten times. Its antigen remains unknown. Study-wide results and limits: Most clonotypes that expanded in the thyroid above 0.001 also showed up in blood.

TCR beta CDR3 regions were amplified from RNA. HTBI primers were employed in a first-round RT-PCR of the TCR CDR3. TCRdb reprocessed the multiplex PCR reads with MiXCR, giving one entry per CDR3 protein. The repertoire holds over 350,000 distinct CDR3 sequences, with about an eighth as singletons. Based on clinical symptoms, serum thyroxine and TRAb, thyroid ultrasound and orbital computed tomography, diagnoses were reached. PBMCs stemmed from more than 7.5 ml fresh peripheral blood. Germline-derived CDR1 and CDR2 are SEHNR and FQNEAQ (reference sequence). This CDR3 is 13 amino acids long. The germline V and J ends were trimmed by 5 bases and 8 bases, with 14 bases remaining between them.

The specimen was blood. The V call is TRBV7-9, the J call TRBJ2-3; D gene uncertain. The source is a man aged 50 or older with Graves' ophthalmopathy. This chain's CDR3 is CASSKNSIATQYF. The CDR3 nucleotides are TGTGCCAGCAGCAAGAACAGCATCGCTACGCAGTATTTT.